This entry is about one T cell receptor (beta chain). No antigen is known for it. Unique molecular identifiers were carried by the TCR beta cDNA libraries. TCRdb analysed the PCR reads with MiXCR anew, one entry per CDR3 protein. The repertoire holds fewer than 550,000 distinct CDR3 sequences, with roughly 34% as singletons. This entry belongs to a study of post-analysis software for immune sequencing data. Study outcomes and limitations: In patients, four to six TRBV segments were more frequent than in controls, with TRBV5-6, TRBV5-1 and TRBV20-1 among them. Samples from one preparation batch, clustered by F measure, grouped strongly together.

V gave up 1 base and J gave up 5 bases; unmatched junction bases: 4. CDR1 and CDR2 (germline): SGHVS, FNYEAQ. The CDR3 extends over 15 amino acids. The sequencing input was blood. The receptor comes from a girl under 18 with multiple sclerosis. This chain links TRBV7-6 with TRBJ2-3, with TRBD2 matching 9 bases. In DNA form, the CDR3 reads TGTGCCAGCAGCTTAGGGACTAGCGATTTAGATACGCAGTATTTT. Its protein is CASSLGTSDLDTQYF.